The entry that follows covers one T cell receptor beta chain sequence. Its antigen is unknown. Other DNA sequences from this sample encode an identical CDR3 as well. V dropped 2 bases and J dropped 1 base, with 5 bases sitting between them. The CDR3 runs 13 residues. The data stem from a study of T cell responses to AZD1222 COVID-19 vaccine. Assay: immunoSEQ multiplex PCR; the TCRdb copy retains only in-frame clones and omits some. Seen here are 150,000 or so clones, approximately 87% observed once, and the top ten hold approximately 5.1%. Findings and caveats of the study: Donors were chiefly white British, with a greater number of females, and clonal diversity was perhaps underestimated. Two AZD1222 administrations were followed by greater Spike-specific TCR breadth and depth.

Sequenced here: peripheral blood, sampled on day 0 of MenACWY control vaccination. The rearrangement joins TRBV12-3 or TRBV12-4 to TRBJ1-1; D uncertain. The sequence was collected from an adult in good health. This chain's CDR3 is CASSLRGNTEAFF. In nucleotides, the CDR3 is TGTGCCAGCAGTTTACGAGGGAACACTGAAGCTTTCTTT.